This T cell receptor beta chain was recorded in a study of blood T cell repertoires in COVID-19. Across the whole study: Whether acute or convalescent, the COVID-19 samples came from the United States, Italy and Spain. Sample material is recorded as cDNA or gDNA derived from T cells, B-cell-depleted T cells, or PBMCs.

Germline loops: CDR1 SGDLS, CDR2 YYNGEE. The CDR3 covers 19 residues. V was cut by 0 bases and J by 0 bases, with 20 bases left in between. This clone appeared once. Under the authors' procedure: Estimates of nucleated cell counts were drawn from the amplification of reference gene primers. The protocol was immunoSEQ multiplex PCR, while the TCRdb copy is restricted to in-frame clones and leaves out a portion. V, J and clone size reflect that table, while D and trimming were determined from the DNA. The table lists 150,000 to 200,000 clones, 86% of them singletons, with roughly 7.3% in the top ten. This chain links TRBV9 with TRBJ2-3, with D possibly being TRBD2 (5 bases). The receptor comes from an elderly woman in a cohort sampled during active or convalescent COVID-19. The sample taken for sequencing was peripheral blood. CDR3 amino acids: CASSVEAFGPGISTDTQYF. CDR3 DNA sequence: TGTGCCAGCAGCGTAGAAGCTTTCGGCCCGGGGATCAGCACAGATACGCAGTATTTT.